The 16 T cell receptor beta chains below come from one sample, sequenced in a study of CD8 T cells in ankylosing spondylitis. TCRdb called the 5' RACE reads again in MiXCR, with one record for every CDR3 protein. Of some 130,000 distinct CDR3 sequences in the sample, about an eighth were seen once. Sequences were obtained from blood, either unsorted or a sorted T cell fraction (not recorded which). These receptors all stem from a female donor with ankylosing spondylitis or in good health (not recorded which).

This chain joins TRBV12-3 or TRBV12-4 and TRBJ2-1; 12 nucleotides match TRBD2. This CDR3 contains 18 residues. With V trimmed by 3 bases and J by 7 bases, 13 bases remained unmatched. CDR3 protein: CASSLSPEASGRGNEQFF. The CDR3 nucleotides are TGTGCCAGCAGTTTGTCCCCCGAGGCTAGCGGGAGGGGAAATGAGCAGTTCTTC.

This clonotype appeared many times. The chain combines TRBV20-1 with TRBJ2-2; D remains ambiguous. Per germline, CDR1 DFQATT and CDR2 SNEGSKA (reference sequence). CDR3 length equals 13 residues. The V gene lost 0 bases and the J gene lost 8 bases, with 10 bases spanning the gap. CDR3 residues: CSARDPAAGELFF. CDR3 sequence (DNA): TGCAGTGCTAGAGACCCGGCGGCGGGGGAGCTGTTTTTT.

The J gene is TRBJ1-2, the V gene TRBV28; D is perhaps TRBD1 (5 bases). There are 14 residues in the CDR3. Between the trimmed V and J ends, which lost 3 bases and 5 bases, there was a span of 13 bases. In germline, CDR1 is MDHEN, CDR2 SYDVKM. The CDR3: CASSLTEMPYGYTF. In DNA, the CDR3 is TGTGCCAGCAGTTTGACAGAAATGCCTTATGGCTACACCTTC.

This clonotype was observed a handful of times. This CDR3 reads CAWSGIRRAGYTF. The CDR3 DNA follows: TGTGCCTGGAGTGGGATCAGGCGAGCGGGCTACACCTTC. The genes are TRBV30 and TRBJ1-2; D is unresolved. V gave up 1 base and J gave up 8 bases, with 14 bases separating them. Germline V gene lookup returns CDR1 GTSNPN and CDR2 SVGIG (reference sequence). The CDR3 extends over 13 amino acids.

This clonotype was counted only a few times. The chain combines TRBV11-3 with TRBJ1-2; tentatively, D is TRBD1 (6 bases). From germline, CDR1 is SGHNT and CDR2 YENEEA. The CDR3 spans 15 residues. The germline V and J ends were trimmed by 1 base and 0 bases, with 9 bases remaining between them. The CDR3 DNA is TGTGCCAGCAGCTTAGGACAGGCCGCTAACTATGGCTACACCTTC. Translating it yields CASSLGQAANYGYTF.

This clonotype was picked up many times. The chain joins TRBV27 to TRBJ2-3; D is unclear. The length of the CDR3 is 15 residues. The germline gives CDR1 MNHEY, CDR2 SMNVEV (reference sequence). Trimming shortened V by 6 bases and J by 4 bases, and 17 bases separated the two germline ends. The CDR3 spells CASRREDLQADTQYF. The CDR3 DNA is TGTGCCAGCAGAAGAGAGGACCTTCAGGCAGATACGCAGTATTTT.

The rearrangement joins TRBV14 to TRBJ2-5, with TRBD2 matching over 7 bases. Germline V gene sequence: CDR1 SGHDN, CDR2 FVKESK. V shed 4 bases, J shed 1 base, and the junction held 9 bases outside the gene matches. The CDR3 runs to 16 residues. The CDR3 DNA is TGTGCCAGCAGCCTCCTTATCGGGGGGACCCAAGAGACCCAGTACTTC. Its translation is CASSLLIGGTQETQYF.

In this sample, this clonotype turned up many times. This chain links TRBV28 with TRBJ2-7; 8 positions agree with TRBD1. The germline CDR1 and CDR2 sequences are MDHEN and SYDVKM. V lost 5 bases, J lost 7 bases, and 10 bases stayed unmatched. The CDR3 sequence is 14 residues long. The CDR3 coding sequence is TGTGCCAGCAGTCTATCGGACAGGGTCTATGAGCAGTACTTC. Its translation is CASSLSDRVYEQYF.

This clonotype was recorded at least ten times. The V gene is TRBV5-6, the J gene TRBJ1-1; D possibly corresponds to TRBD1 (6 bases). Germline CDR1 SGHDT, CDR2 YYEEEE. Trimming took 2 bases from V and 4 from J, leaving 12 bases between them. The CDR3 runs 14 residues. The CDR3: CASSLGGGFTEAFF. The CDR3 bases are TGTGCCAGCAGCTTAGGGGGGGGGTTCACTGAAGCTTTCTTT.

This clonotype was counted at least ten times. CDR3 DNA sequence: TGCGCCAGCAAGAGACAGGGGTTAATGGAGACCCAGTACTTC. Amino acid sequence: CASKRQGLMETQYF. The chain has TRBV5-1 and TRBJ2-5; TRBD1 aligns across 8 bases. CDR1 and CDR2 from the germline V gene are SGHRS and YFSETQ. J was trimmed by 5 bases and V by 6 bases; bases with no gene match: 9. The CDR3 is 14 amino acids.

This clonotype was found many times. V is TRBV12-3 or TRBV12-4 and J is TRBJ1-5; D may be TRBD1 (6 bases). V was shortened by 3 bases and J by 0 bases, with 15 bases between the two germline ends. The CDR3 is made up of 17 amino acids. CDR3 nucleotide sequence: TGTGCCAGCAGTTTTATGGGGGGCCCTTATAGCAATCAGCCCCAGCATTTT. Translating it yields CASSFMGGPYSNQPQHF.

Comment on this clonotype: This may be a read error: a much more frequent sequence differs by one nucleotide. The chain is built from TRBV20-1 and TRBJ1-2, with D uncertain. CDR1 is DFQATT, CDR2 SNEGSKA, per germline (reference sequence). The CDR3 spans 12 residues. The CDR3 sequence is CSASSGPYDYTF. Here the CDR3 DNA reads TGCAGTGCCAGTTCTGGACCCTATGACTACACCTTC.

This clonotype was recorded at least ten times. The chain uses TRBV20-1 and TRBJ2-7, with TRBD2 as a possible D gene (6 bases). Per germline, CDR1 DFQATT and CDR2 SNEGSKA (reference sequence). This CDR3 is 20 amino acids long. V was shortened by 0 bases and J by 3 bases, with 30 bases between the two germline ends. CDR3 nucleotide sequence: TGCAGTGCTAGAGATCTTACCCTCGACACCCGGGACTTGAAGATCTACGAGCAGTACTTC. This codes for CSARDLTLDTRDLKIYEQYF.

Note on this clonotype: Possible read error: a much larger clone is one base away. The chain links TRBV19 to TRBJ2-1; no clear D gene. Per germline, CDR1 LNHDA and CDR2 SQIVND (reference sequence). The CDR3 runs to 13 residues. This CDR3 is CAISKFSYNEQFF. The CDR3 region has the DNA TGTGCCATTAGTAAATTCTCCTACAATGAGCAGTTCTTC.

The sample holds many counts of this clonotype. The gene calls are TRBV2 and TRBJ2-6; TRBD2 matches at 10 bases. Germline loops: CDR1 SNHLY, CDR2 FYNNEI. V was pared by 7 bases and J by 0 bases, with 6 bases of the junction left unmatched. This CDR3 has 17 amino acids. CDR3 in DNA: TGTGCCAGCATTCTAGCGGGAGTTCTCTCTGGGGCCAACGTCCTGACTTTC. This translates into CASILAGVLSGANVLTF. Full variable domain (missing parts from reference TRBV2 and TRBJ2-6): EPEVTQTPSHQVTQMGQEVILRCVPISNHLYFYWYRQILGQKVEFLVSFYNNEISEKSEIFDDQFSVERPDGSNFTLKIRSTKLEDSAMYFCASILAGVLSGANVLTFGAGSRLTVL.

This clonotype was seen at least ten times. The rearrangement uses TRBV30 and TRBJ2-2; D remains unclear. Germline values: CDR1 GTSNPN, CDR2 SVGIG (reference sequence). The CDR3 covers 11 residues. Trimming shortened V by 2 bases and J by 4 bases, and 2 bases separated the two germline ends. In nucleotides, the CDR3 is TGTGCCTGGAGTCCCACCGGGGAGCTGTTTTTT. It yields the protein CAWSPTGELFF.